The subject of this entry is one T cell receptor (beta chain). These data originate in a study of blood T cell repertoires in COVID-19. Background on the study: Specimens from acute and convalescent COVID-19 originated in the United States, Italy and Spain.

With V trimmed by 7 bases and J by 3 bases, 6 bases remained unmatched. Germline CDR1 LNHDA, CDR2 SQIVND (reference sequence). CDR3 length equals 15 residues. Original data processing: From reference gene primer amplification, estimates of nucleated cell counts were derived. Data came from immunoSEQ multiplex PCR; TCRdb stores just in-frame clones and leaves some out. The V and J calls and the clone size are those of that table, but D and trimming were determined from the DNA. The sample contains approximately 290,000 clones, around 89% of which appear only once. The clonotype was recovered from a man aged 25 to 45 with acute or convalescent COVID-19. The chain is built from TRBV19 and TRBJ2-1; 10 positions match TRBD2. The sample was peripheral blood. The CDR3 DNA sequence: TGTGCCAGTAACCCTAGGACTAGCGGCTACAATGAGCAGTTCTTC. It is translated as CASNPRTSGYNEQFF.